This TCR beta chain was identified in a study of cytomegalovirus exposure and HLA in healthy donors. A multiplex PCR was run with 60 Vbeta primers and 13 Jbeta primers. Sequencing used immunoSEQ multiplex PCR; TCRdb keeps in-frame clones, though not all of them. The sample holds approximately 200,000 clones, approximately 85% seen once. Sequencing used PBMCs. The TCR comes from a woman between 50 and 59 years old in good health and CMV-seropositive.

The CDR3 here is CASSPALAVYHEQYF. Written as DNA, the CDR3 is TGTGCCAGCTCACCGGCGCTAGCGGTTTATCACGAGCAGTACTTC. The rearrangement links TRBV18 to TRBJ2-7, with 7 bases identical to TRBD2. After removal of 3 bases from V and 5 bases from J, the junction contained 10 bases not matched to a gene. The CDR3 has 15 amino acids. The V gene's germline CDR1 is KGHSH and CDR2 LQKENI.